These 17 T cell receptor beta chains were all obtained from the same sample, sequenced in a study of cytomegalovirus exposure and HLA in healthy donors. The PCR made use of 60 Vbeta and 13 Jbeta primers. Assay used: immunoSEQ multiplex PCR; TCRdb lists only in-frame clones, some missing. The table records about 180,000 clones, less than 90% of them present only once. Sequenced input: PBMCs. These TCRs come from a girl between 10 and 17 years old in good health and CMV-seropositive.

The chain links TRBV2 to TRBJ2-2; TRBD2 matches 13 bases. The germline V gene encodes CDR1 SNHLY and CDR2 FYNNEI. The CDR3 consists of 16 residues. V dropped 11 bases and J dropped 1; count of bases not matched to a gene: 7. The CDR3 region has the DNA TGTGCCGGATGGGGGACTAGCGGGATGAACACCGGGGAGCTGTTTTTT. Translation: CAGWGTSGMNTGELFF. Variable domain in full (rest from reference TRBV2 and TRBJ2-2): EPEVTQTPSHQVTQMGQEVILRCVPISNHLYFYWYRQILGQKVEFLVSFYNNEISEKSEIFDDQFSVERPDGSNFTLKIRSTKLEDSAMYFCAGWGTSGMNTGELFFGEGSRLTVL.

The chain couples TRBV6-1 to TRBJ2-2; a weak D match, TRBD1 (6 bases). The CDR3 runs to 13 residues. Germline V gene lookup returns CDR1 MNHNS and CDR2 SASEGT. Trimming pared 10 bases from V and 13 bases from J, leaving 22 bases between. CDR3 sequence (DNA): TGTGCCACCCGGGACAAGAAAATTTTATCGCTGTTTTTT. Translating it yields CATRDKKILSLFF.

CDR3 DNA: TGTGCGAGCGGAGGGATCGCTGACACTGAAGCTTTCTTT. Translated, it gives CASGGIADTEAFF. The chain recombines TRBV10-3 with TRBJ1-1, with unresolved D. This CDR3 comprises 13 residues. Looked up from germline, CDR1 is ENHRY and CDR2 is SYGVKD.

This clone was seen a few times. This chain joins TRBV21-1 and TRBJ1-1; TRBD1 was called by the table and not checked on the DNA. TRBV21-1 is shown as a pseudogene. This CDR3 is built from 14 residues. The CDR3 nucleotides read TGTGCCACCCTTCCGGGACAGGGTAACACTGAAGCTTTCTTT. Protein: CATLPGQGNTEAFF.

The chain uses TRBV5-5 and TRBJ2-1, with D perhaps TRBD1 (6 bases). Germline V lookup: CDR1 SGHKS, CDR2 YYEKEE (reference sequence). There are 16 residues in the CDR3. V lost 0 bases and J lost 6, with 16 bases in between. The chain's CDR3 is CASSLEADRYFNEQFF. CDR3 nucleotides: TGTGCCAGCAGCTTGGAGGCAGACAGGTATTTCAATGAGCAGTTCTTC.

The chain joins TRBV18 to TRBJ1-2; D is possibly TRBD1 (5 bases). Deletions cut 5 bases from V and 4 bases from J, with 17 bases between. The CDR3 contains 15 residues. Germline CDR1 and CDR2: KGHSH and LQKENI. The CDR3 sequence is CASSAGTPGGYGYTF. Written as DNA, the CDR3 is TGTGCCAGCTCAGCCGGGACCCCGGGGGGCTATGGCTACACCTTC.

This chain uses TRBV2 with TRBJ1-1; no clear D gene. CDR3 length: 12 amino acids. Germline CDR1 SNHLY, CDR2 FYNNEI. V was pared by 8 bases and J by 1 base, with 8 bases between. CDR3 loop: CASLGGNTEAFF. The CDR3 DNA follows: TGTGCCAGCCTCGGAGGGAACACTGAAGCTTTCTTT.

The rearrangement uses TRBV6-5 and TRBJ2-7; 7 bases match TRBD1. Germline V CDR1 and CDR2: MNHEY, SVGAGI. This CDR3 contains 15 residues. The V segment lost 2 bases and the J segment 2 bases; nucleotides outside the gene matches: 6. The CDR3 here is CASSYRTGLTYEQYF. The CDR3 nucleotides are TGTGCCAGCAGTTACAGGACAGGCCTTACCTACGAGCAGTACTTC.

The CDR3: CAISVRENEQYF. In DNA, the CDR3 is TGTGCCATCAGTGTTAGGGAGAACGAGCAGTACTTC. The rearrangement uses TRBV10-3 and TRBJ2-7, with a possible D match to TRBD2 (5 bases). CDR1 ENHRY and CDR2 SYGVKD come from the germline V gene. The CDR3 is 12 residues long. Trimming took 4 bases from V and 5 from J, leaving 9 bases between them.

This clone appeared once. CDR3 residues: CASSLGTSGRYEQYF. As DNA, the CDR3 is TGTGCCAGCAGTTTAGGGACTAGCGGGAGGTACGAGCAGTACTTC. The rearrangement joins TRBV28 to TRBJ2-7; 15 nucleotides line up with TRBD2. Germline assignment: CDR1 MDHEN and CDR2 SYDVKM. There are 15 residues in the CDR3. With 2 bases clipped from V and 4 bases from J, the junction kept 0 bases outside the gene matches.

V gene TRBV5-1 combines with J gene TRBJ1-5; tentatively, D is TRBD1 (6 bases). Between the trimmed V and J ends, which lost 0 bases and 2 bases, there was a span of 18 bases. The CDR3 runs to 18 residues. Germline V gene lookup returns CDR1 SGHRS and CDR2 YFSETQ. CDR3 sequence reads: CASSLDRERGKGNQPQHF. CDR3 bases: TGCGCCAGCAGCTTGGACAGGGAGAGGGGAAAGGGCAATCAGCCCCAGCATTTT. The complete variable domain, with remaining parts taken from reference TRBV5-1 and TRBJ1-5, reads KAGVTQTPRYLIKTRGQQVTLSCSPISGHRSVSWYQQTPGQGLQFLFEYFSETQRNKGNFPGRFSGRQFSNSRSEMNVSTLELGDSALYLCASSLDRERGKGNQPQHFGDGTRLSIL.

The CDR3 DNA is TGTGCCAGCAGCTTAGGAAGGGACAGGGGGCATGAAAAACTGTTTTTT. Translating it yields CASSLGRDRGHEKLFF. The chain has TRBV11-2 and TRBJ1-4; 12 positions match TRBD1. The germline V gene encodes CDR1 SGHAT and CDR2 FQNNGV. Trimming at V came to 1 base and at J to 6 bases, leaving 3 bases not matched to a gene. This CDR3 is built from 16 residues.

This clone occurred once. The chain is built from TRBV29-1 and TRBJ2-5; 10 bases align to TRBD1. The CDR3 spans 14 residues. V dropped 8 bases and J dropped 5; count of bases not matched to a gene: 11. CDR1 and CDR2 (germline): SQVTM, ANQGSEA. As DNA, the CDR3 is TGCAGCTTCAGGACAGGGGGGGCCACGGAGACCCAGTACTTC. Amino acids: CSFRTGGATETQYF.

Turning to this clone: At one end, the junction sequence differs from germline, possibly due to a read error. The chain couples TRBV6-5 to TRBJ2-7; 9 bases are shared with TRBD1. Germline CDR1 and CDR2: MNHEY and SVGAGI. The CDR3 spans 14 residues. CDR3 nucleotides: TGTACCAGCAGTTTTGGGACAGGGCCCTACGAGCAGTACTTC. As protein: CTSSFGTGPYEQYF.

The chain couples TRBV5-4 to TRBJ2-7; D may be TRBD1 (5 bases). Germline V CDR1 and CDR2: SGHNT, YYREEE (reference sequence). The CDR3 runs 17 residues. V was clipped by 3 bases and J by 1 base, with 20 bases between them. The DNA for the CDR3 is TGTGCCAGCAGCTCCAGGGCCCAACCGGGTCCTTCCTACGAGCAGTACTTC. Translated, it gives CASSSRAQPGPSYEQYF. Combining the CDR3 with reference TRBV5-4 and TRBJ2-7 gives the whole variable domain ETGVTQSPTHLIKTRGQQVTLRCSSQSGHNTVSWYQQALGQGPQFIFQYYREEENGRGNFPPRFSGLQFPNYSSELNVNALELDDSALYLCASSSRAQPGPSYEQYFGPGTRLTVT.

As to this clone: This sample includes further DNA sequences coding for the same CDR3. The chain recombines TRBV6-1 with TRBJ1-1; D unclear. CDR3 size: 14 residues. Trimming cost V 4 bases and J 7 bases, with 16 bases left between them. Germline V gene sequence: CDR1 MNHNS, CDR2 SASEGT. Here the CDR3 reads CASSGSAGFGEAFF. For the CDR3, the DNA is TGTGCCAGCAGTGGTAGCGCGGGCTTCGGTGAAGCTTTCTTT.

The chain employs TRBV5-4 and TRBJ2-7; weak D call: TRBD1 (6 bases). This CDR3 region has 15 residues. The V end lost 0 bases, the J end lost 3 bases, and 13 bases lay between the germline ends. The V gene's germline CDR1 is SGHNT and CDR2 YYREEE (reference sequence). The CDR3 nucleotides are TGTGCCAGCAGCTTGGGACAGGCGGCTCTCTACGAGCAGTACTTC. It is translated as CASSLGQAALYEQYF. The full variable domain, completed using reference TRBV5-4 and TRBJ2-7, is ETGVTQSPTHLIKTRGQQVTLRCSSQSGHNTVSWYQQALGQGPQFIFQYYREEENGRGNFPPRFSGLQFPNYSSELNVNALELDDSALYLCASSLGQAALYEQYFGPGTRLTVT.